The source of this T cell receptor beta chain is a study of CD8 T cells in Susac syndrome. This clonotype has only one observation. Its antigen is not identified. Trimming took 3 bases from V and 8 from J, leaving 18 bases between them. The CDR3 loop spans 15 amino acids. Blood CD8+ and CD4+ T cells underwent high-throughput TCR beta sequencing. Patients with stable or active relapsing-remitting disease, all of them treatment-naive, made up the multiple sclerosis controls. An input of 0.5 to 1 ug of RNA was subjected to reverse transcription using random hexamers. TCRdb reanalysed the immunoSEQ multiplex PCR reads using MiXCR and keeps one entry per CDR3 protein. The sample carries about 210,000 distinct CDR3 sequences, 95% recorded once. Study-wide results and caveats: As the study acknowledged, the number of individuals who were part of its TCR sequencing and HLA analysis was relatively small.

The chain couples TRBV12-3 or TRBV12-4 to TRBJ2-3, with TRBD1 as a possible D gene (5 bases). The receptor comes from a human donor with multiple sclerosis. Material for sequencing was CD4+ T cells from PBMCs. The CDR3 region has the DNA TGTGCCAGCAGTTTTCACAACACAGGTCAGGGTACGCAGTATTTT. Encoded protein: CASSFHNTGQGTQYF.